These T cell receptor beta chains were read from a single sample in a study of cytomegalovirus exposure and HLA in healthy donors. Some clones are missing from TCRdb's copy, which holds only in-frame ones; the method was immunoSEQ multiplex PCR. In the table there are about 170,000 clones, roughly 84% of which are singletons. The specimen was PBMCs. These receptors were taken from a male donor in good health and CMV-seronegative. The CDR3 runs from the conserved cysteine through the conserved F or W. Each record gives: V gene, D gene, CDR3 length, clone size, J gene, CDR3 DNA, CDR3 protein. A D gene is named only where the DNA matches it firmly. The size of a clone is reported for some rows only, either as once, few or many, or as a class for expanded clones.

TRBV2	.	18	.	TRBJ2-1	TGTGCCAGCAGTGAAAGGGGGACTACCATGGTGGGCTACAATGAGCAGTTCTTC	CASSERGTTMVGYNEQFF
TRBV7-9	TRBD1	15	once	TRBJ2-5	TGTTCCAGCAGCCGACCCACAGGGGGCGTTGAGACCCAGTACTTC	CSSSRPTGGVETQYF
TRBV2	.	13	once	TRBJ1-6	TGTGCCAGCACGGGAAGGGTCAATTCACCCCTCCACTTT	CASTGRVNSPLHF
TRBV28	TRBD1	15	.	TRBJ2-7	TGTGCCAGCAGCCGAGGGACAGGGATTGGTCACGAGCAGTACTTC	CASSRGTGIGHEQYF
TRBV12-1	.	11	.	TRBJ1-4	TGTGCCAGCAGTAATAATGAAAAACTGTTTTTT	CASSNNEKLFF
TRBV18	.	14	few	TRBJ2-2	TGTGCCAGCTCACCAGCCGGGTTCAGCGGGGAGCTGTTTTTT	CASSPAGFSGELFF
TRBV28	TRBD2	15	.	TRBJ2-1	TGTGCCAGCAGTTTCTTGTCTAGCGGGTACAATGAGCAGTTCTTC	CASSFLSSGYNEQFF
TRBV6-1	.	16	.	TRBJ2-6	TGTGCCAGCAGTGAACCGGGGTTGTCTGGGGCCAACGTCCTGACTTTC	CASSEPGLSGANVLTF
TRBV7-9	TRBD2	14	.	TRBJ2-5	TGTGCCAGCAGCTTAGACGGGGGGGAGGAGACCCAGTACTTC	CASSLDGGEETQYF
TRBV19	.	16	.	TRBJ2-1	TGTGCCAGTAGTATATCGAGACAGGTTAGGATCGGTGAGCAGTTCTTC	CASSISRQVRIGEQFF
TRBV6-5	TRBD1	14	.	TRBJ1-1	TGTGCCAGCAGCAAGACAGGGGCGGACACTGAAGCTTTCTTT	CASSKTGADTEAFF
TRBV11-2	TRBD1	15	.	TRBJ2-7	TGTGCCAGCAGCTTAGCGGGGACAGCGGCCTACGAGCAGTACTTC	CASSLAGTAAYEQYF
TRBV6-4	.	16	.	TRBJ2-6	TGTGCCAGCAGTGAAGAAGGAGGCTCTGGGGCCAACGTCCTGACTTTC	CASSEEGGSGANVLTF
TRBV7-8	.	16	.	TRBJ1-1	TGTGCCAGCAGCTTAGCTGCAGGTCAGGGGAACACTGAAGCTTTCTTT	CASSLAAGQGNTEAFF
TRBV7-9	.	16	once	TRBJ2-5	TGTGCCAGCAGCTCAACCGGCCTGGGTTTCGGGGAGACCCAGTACTTC	CASSSTGLGFGETQYF
TRBV29-1	.	16	.	TRBJ2-1	TGCAGCGTTGTTCCCCCAGCCAGCTGGACTTACAATGAGCAGTTCTTC	CSVVPPASWTYNEQFF
TRBV7-9	TRBD1	15	.	TRBJ1-1	TGTTCCAGCAGCTTAATGGGACAGGGGTTCGCTGAAGCTTTCTTT	CSSSLMGQGFAEAFF
TRBV9	.	13	.	TRBJ1-5	TGTGCCAGCAGCGCTTCTACCGGGACAACCCAGCATTTT	CASSASTGTTQHF
TRBV2	TRBD1	13	many	TRBJ1-5	TGTGCCAGCAGTGGACAGGGTAATCAGCCCCAGCATTTT	CASSGQGNQPQHF
TRBV11-2	TRBD1	14	.	TRBJ2-7	TGTGCCAGCAGCCCCGACAGGGGTGCCCACGAGCAGTACTTC	CASSPDRGAHEQYF
TRBV14	TRBD2	14	once	TRBJ2-5	TGTGCCAGCAGCGAAGCTTGGGGAGGGGAGACCCAGTACTTC	CASSEAWGGETQYF
TRBV6-6	.	12	.	TRBJ2-1	TGTGCCAGCAGTTACTCCGGTCCTGAGCAGTTCTTC	CASSYSGPEQFF
TRBV5-1	TRBD2	15	few	TRBJ2-7	TGCGCCAGCAGCTTGGATTCCGCGGGGGGTGGGGAGCAGTACTTC	CASSLDSAGGGEQYF
TRBV5-8	.	14	.	TRBJ2-7	TGTGCCAGCAGCTGGGAACCCAGGGCCTACGAGCAGTACTTC	CASSWEPRAYEQYF
TRBV28	TRBD1	14	.	TRBJ1-5	TGTGCCAGCAGTTCCCGGACAGGGAGGCAGCCCCAGCATTTT	CASSSRTGRQPQHF
TRBV7-3	TRBD2	17	.	TRBJ2-2	TGTGCCAGCAGCTCGAGCCGGACTAGCGGGAGTCCCGGGGAGCTGTTTTTT	CASSSSRTSGSPGELFF
TRBV6-4	.	17	.	TRBJ2-4	TGTGCCAGCAGTGACGGGGGACAACCTGTAGCCAAAAACATTCAGTACTTC	CASSDGGQPVAKNIQYF
TRBV2	.	16	.	TRBJ2-2	TGTGCCAGCAGTGTTAGACAACTCGCGAACACCGGGGAGCTGTTTTTT	CASSVRQLANTGELFF
TRBV30	.	12	.	TRBJ2-7	TGTGCCTGGAGGTCCGGGACTTATGAGCAGTACTTC	CAWRSGTYEQYF
TRBV9	.	15	.	TRBJ1-3	TGTGCCAGCAGCGTAAACGGAGAATCTGGAAACACCATATATTTT	CASSVNGESGNTIYF
TRBV9	.	15	.	TRBJ1-3	TGTGCCAGCAGCAACGCCCGGGAACGGGGAAACACCATATATTTT	CASSNARERGNTIYF
TRBV9	TRBD1	20	.	TRBJ1-5	TGTGCCACGAGGCATAGGCTGAATACAGGGGGCGTCGAAAGCAATCAGCCCCAGCATTTT	CATRHRLNTGGVESNQPQHF
TRBV5-1	TRBD1	15	.	TRBJ2-1	TGCGCCAGCAGCTGGACAGGAAGATCCTACAATGAGCAGTTCTTC	CASSWTGRSYNEQFF
TRBV7-8	TRBD2	16	.	TRBJ2-3	TGTGCCAGCAGCTTGGGGACTAGCGGGAGTGGGGATACGCAGTATTTT	CASSLGTSGSGDTQYF
TRBV11-3	TRBD1	15	.	TRBJ2-2	TGTGCCAGCAGCCCCGGACAGGGCTACACCGGGGAGCTGTTTTTT	CASSPGQGYTGELFF
TRBV6-5	TRBD2	16	.	TRBJ2-3	TGTGCCAGCAGTTATTTTGGGACTAGCGGGAAAGATACGCAGTATTTT	CASSYFGTSGKDTQYF
TRBV25-1	.	13	.	TRBJ1-3	TGTGCCAGCGGTGCCGGGAAACGAAACACCATATATTTT	CASGAGKRNTIYF
TRBV7-2	.	12	.	TRBJ2-3	TGTGCCAGCAACGAGGGGGTAGATACGCAGTATTTT	CASNEGVDTQYF
TRBV5-8	.	13	.	TRBJ2-7	TGTGCCAGCAGCCTACAGAGCTACTACGAGCAGTACTTC	CASSLQSYYEQYF
TRBV6-6	.	14	.	TRBJ1-2	TGTGCCAGCAGTCGATCGCAGGGGCAGGAGGGCTACACCTTC	CASSRSQGQEGYTF
TRBV9	TRBD2	15	once	TRBJ2-1	TGTGCCAGCAGCGTAGGGGTAGCGGGGGGTAATGAGCAGTTCTTC	CASSVGVAGGNEQFF
TRBV19	.	14	.	TRBJ1-1	TGTGCCAGTAGTCTCACCGGGGTGTACACTGAAGCTTTCTTT	CASSLTGVYTEAFF
TRBV7-2	.	12	.	TRBJ1-2	TGTGCCAGCAGCTTACAGGATGATGGCTACACCTTC	CASSLQDDGYTF
TRBV6-5	.	16	once	TRBJ2-2	TGTGCCAGCAGTTACTTATCCGGGGTCAACACCGGGGAGCTGTTTTTT	CASSYLSGVNTGELFF
TRBV19	.	11	.	TRBJ2-3	TGTGCCAGTAGTACAATAGATACGCAGTATTTT	CASSTIDTQYF
TRBV7-9	.	16	.	TRBJ1-4	TGTGCCAGCACCAATTTCCGGGCGGCTGCGGGTGAAAAACTGTTTTTT	CASTNFRAAAGEKLFF
TRBV28	.	16	.	TRBJ2-2	TGTGCCAGCAGTTTAGGGCAGGGGTTAAACACCGGGGAGCTGTTTTTT	CASSLGQGLNTGELFF
TRBV10-3	.	14	.	TRBJ2-7	TGTGCCATCAGTGAAGGGGTGATGGGAGGCGAGCAGTACTTC	CAISEGVMGGEQYF
TRBV29-1	.	11	.	TRBJ1-1	TGCAGCGGGACAGTGAACACTGAAGCTTTCTTT	CSGTVNTEAFF
TRBV7-8	.	11	once	TRBJ2-7	TGTGCCAGCAGCTTCACCTACGAGCAGTACTTC	CASSFTYEQYF
TRBV9	TRBD1	15	once	TRBJ2-5	TGTGCCAGCAGCTTGACAGGGAGAAGGGAAGAGACCCAGTACTTC	CASSLTGRREETQYF
TRBV5-1	TRBD1	13	.	TRBJ2-5	TGCGCCAGCCGGGACAGGGGGCGAGAGACCCAGTACTTC	CASRDRGRETQYF